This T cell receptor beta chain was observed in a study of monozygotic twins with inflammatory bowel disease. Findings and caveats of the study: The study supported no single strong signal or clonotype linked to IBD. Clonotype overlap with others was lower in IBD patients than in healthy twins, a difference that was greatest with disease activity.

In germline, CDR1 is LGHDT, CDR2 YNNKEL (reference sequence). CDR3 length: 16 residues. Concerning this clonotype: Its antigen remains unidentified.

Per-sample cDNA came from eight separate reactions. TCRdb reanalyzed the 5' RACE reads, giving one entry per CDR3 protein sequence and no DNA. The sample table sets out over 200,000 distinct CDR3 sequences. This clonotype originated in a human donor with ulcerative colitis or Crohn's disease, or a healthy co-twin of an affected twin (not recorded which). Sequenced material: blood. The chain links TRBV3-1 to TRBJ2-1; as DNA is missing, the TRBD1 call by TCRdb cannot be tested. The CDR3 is CASSQVRGGSYNEQFF.